The present T cell receptor (beta chain) was sequenced within a study of blood T cell repertoires in COVID-19. This clone was seen only once. Here immunoSEQ multiplex PCR was the method, and the copy in TCRdb shows in-frame clones only, minus some. The data show tens of thousands of clones, approximately 86% seen once. Input material: peripheral blood. The origin of this receptor is a male donor with acute or convalescent COVID-19.

CDR3 DNA: TGCGCCAGCAGCGAGGTCCCGGGTAGCAATCAGCCCCAGCATTTT. It yields the protein CASSEVPGSNQPQHF. The V gene is TRBV5-1, the J gene TRBJ1-5; no definite D call. Germline CDR1 SGHRS, CDR2 YFSETQ. Trimming took 4 bases from V and 0 from J, leaving 11 bases between them. The CDR3 contains 15 residues.